This TCR beta chain came from a study of identical twins. Study results and caveats: Beta clonotypes that were abundant in cord blood contained fewer insertions, a pattern absent from memory repertoires.

Germline CDR1 is MNHEY and CDR2 is SVGEGT. V gave up 8 bases and J gave up 0 bases, with 10 bases separating them. The CDR3 consists of 13 residues. Unique molecular identifiers were present on the cDNA, which also gained a universal primer site by template switching. TCRdb re-called the 5' RACE reads through MiXCR, storing one row per CDR3 protein. Of around 230,000 distinct CDR3 sequences listed, 6% to 7% are singletons. In the case of this clonotype: The antigen is unknown.

Separately, the same data were catalogued under a study of T cells expressing NK-cell markers. That report adds: Seven donors tested HCMV-seropositive and one tested seronegative among the eight sequenced.

The V call is TRBV6-2 or TRBV6-3, the J call TRBJ1-1; D is possibly TRBD1 (5 bases). This TCR came from a woman under 30 in good health. The sequencing input was CD8+ T cells sorted from blood. The chain's CDR3 is CASGGRMNTEAFF. The CDR3 nucleotides are TGTGCCAGCGGGGGACGGATGAACACTGAAGCTTTCTTT.